Listed here is a single TCR beta chain. The antigen is not known. This entry is derived from a study of T cells after yellow fever vaccination. Notes on the study in general: The secondary response was weaker but peaked faster, day 5 versus 15. CD4 and CD8 compartments shared a small share of clonotypes, likely from convergent recombination.

Trimming took 11 bases from V and 7 from J, leaving 18 bases between them. The CDR3 spans 13 residues. Making TCR cDNA involved 5'RACE template switching, which added UMIs and a universal primer site. TCRdb fed the 5' RACE reads into MiXCR, producing one record per CDR3 protein. This sample has about 240,000 distinct CDR3 sequences; about 7% occur once, and the top ten carry about 0.85%. The sequences come from CD4+ T cells sorted from PBMCs, collected 15 days after the yellow fever booster vaccination. This receptor was obtained from a man aged 25-45 years who received the YFV17D yellow fever vaccine. The chain couples TRBV12-3 or TRBV12-4 to TRBJ1-5, with TRBD1 as a possible D gene (6 bases). The CDR3 DNA reads TGTGCCTCAAGCCGGGGGCCCTCACAGCCCCAGCATTTT. Translation gives CASSRGPSQPQHF.